A single sample is the source of the 10 T cell receptor beta chains below, sequenced in a study of blood T cells in healthy people across ages. The second PCR ran about 6 to 12 cycles with a sample-barcoded 5' primer and J-beta primers. MiXCR, run by TCRdb on the 5' RACE reads, gives a single entry per CDR3 protein. The sample lists approximately 670,000 distinct CDR3 sequences; around two fifths were seen once. Material for sequencing was blood. Receptors originate from an elderly man in good health.

This clonotype appeared a few times. The V call is TRBV6-2 or TRBV6-3, the J call TRBJ2-5; 12 positions match TRBD2. Looked up from germline, CDR1 is MNHEY and CDR2 is SVGEGT. The ends lost 4 bases at V and 3 bases at J; junction bases unmatched: 12. The CDR3 is 18 amino acids. DNA of the CDR3: TGTGCCAGCAGTTTAAAGATACGTCTAGCGGGGGGGAAAGAGACCCAGTACTTC. This gives the protein CASSLKIRLAGGKETQYF.

The rearrangement links TRBV6-2 or TRBV6-3 to TRBJ2-3; 14 bases line up with TRBD2. Germline lookup yields CDR1 MNHEY and CDR2 SVGEGT. V lost 2 bases to trimming and J lost 0 bases; unmatched junction nucleotides: 4. The CDR3 has 18 amino acids. The CDR3 nucleotides read TGTGCCAGCAGTTACCAGGGACTAGCGGGGGCCAGCACAGATACGCAGTATTTT. It translates to CASSYQGLAGASTDTQYF.

This clonotype was observed a handful of times. V usage is TRBV20-1 and J usage is TRBJ2-5; D is unresolved. Germline values: CDR1 DFQATT, CDR2 SNEGSKA (reference sequence). Trimming removed 5 bases from V and 2 bases from J, with 9 bases in between. This CDR3 is 12 amino acids long. CDR3 residues: CSAYFSQETQYF. The CDR3 DNA follows: TGCAGTGCTTATTTTTCGCAAGAGACCCAGTACTTC.

This clonotype was observed a few times. This rearrangement joins TRBV2 to TRBJ2-2, with 8 nucleotides matching TRBD1. The V gene's germline CDR1 is SNHLY and CDR2 FYNNEI. The junction had 3 bases not matched to a gene; V was cut back by 2 bases and J by 7 bases. The CDR3 loop spans 14 amino acids. The CDR3 nucleotides read TGTGCCAGCAGTGAATCAGGGGGCGGCGGGGAGCTGTTTTTT. Its protein product is CASSESGGGGELFF.

V gene TRBV24-1 combines with J gene TRBJ2-2, with 7 bases aligning to TRBD2. Germline trimming cut 1 base from V and 15 bases from J; bases unmatched to any gene: 10. The CDR3 spans 14 residues. Looked up from germline, CDR1 is KGHDR and CDR2 is SFDVKD. CDR3 loop: CATSDLSVGRTLFF. In nucleotides, the CDR3 is TGTGCCACCAGTGATTTAAGCGTCGGGAGGACGTTGTTTTTT.

The gene calls are TRBV20-1 and TRBJ2-7, with TRBD2 matching over 14 bases. The germline gives CDR1 DFQATT, CDR2 SNEGSKA (reference sequence). The V segment lost 6 bases and the J segment 4 bases; nucleotides outside the gene matches: 8. The CDR3 contains 15 residues. The CDR3 is CSATGLAGAGYEQYF. DNA of the CDR3: TGCAGTGCCACGGGACTAGCGGGAGCGGGATACGAGCAGTACTTC.

On this clonotype itself: A much larger clone differs by one base, so this may be a read error. The chain couples TRBV30 to TRBJ2-1; 8 nucleotides match TRBD1. The CDR3 totals 13 residues. Germline V gene data show CDR1 as GTSNPN and CDR2 as SVGIG (reference sequence). For the CDR3, the DNA is TGTGCCTGGAGTCGGGACAGGTACAATGAGCTGTTCTTC. It encodes CAWSRDRYNELFF.

This clonotype was seen only a few times. J is TRBJ2-1 and V is TRBV5-1, with TRBD1 as a possible D gene (6 bases). CDR3 length: 16 residues. The V end was cut by 2 bases, the J end by 4 bases, with 16 bases between. Germline V gene lookup returns CDR1 SGHRS and CDR2 YFSETQ. CDR3 coding DNA: TGCGCCAGCAGCTTAGGCCAGGGGATCGGTTACAATGAGCAGTTCTTC. It codes for CASSLGQGIGYNEQFF.

V and J are TRBV6-5 and TRBJ2-1, with 14 bases fitting TRBD2. The germline V gene encodes CDR1 MNHEY and CDR2 SVGAGI. CDR3 length equals 18 residues. The V and J ends lost 2 bases and 9 bases, in that order; junction bases with no gene match: 12. The chain's CDR3 is CASSYPGSGTSGSSEQFF. The CDR3 nucleotides read TGTGCCAGCAGTTACCCTGGGAGCGGGACTAGCGGGAGCAGTGAGCAGTTCTTC.

This clonotype occurred a few times. The chain has TRBV28 and TRBJ1-2, with 9 bases that match TRBD1. This CDR3 has 14 amino acids. Unmatched junction bases numbered 12, after V lost 7 bases and J lost 9 bases. Germline loops: CDR1 MDHEN, CDR2 SYDVKM. The CDR3 reads CASISGTGLFRYTF. In DNA, the CDR3 is TGTGCCAGCATCTCGGGGACAGGGCTTTTTCGCTACACCTTC.